The 13 T cell receptor beta chains in this list originate from one sample, sequenced in a study of technical replicates of blood from a few donors. The protocol was immunoSEQ multiplex PCR, while the TCRdb copy is restricted to in-frame clones and leaves out a portion. The table lists 50,000 to 70,000 clones, about 95% of them singletons. The source material was PBMCs. These TCRs come from a human donor in good health. Some clones in this sample may be carry-over from other donors' samples.

This chain uses TRBV10-1 with TRBJ2-7, with 8 positions matching TRBD1. CDR3 length: 14 amino acids. After removal of 0 bases from V and 5 bases from J, the junction contained 3 bases not matched to a gene. Per the germline V gene, CDR1 is WNHNN and CDR2 is SYGVQD (reference sequence). The CDR3 reads CASSESDRVHEQYF. The CDR3 bases are TGCGCCAGCAGTGAGTCGGACAGGGTCCACGAGCAGTACTTC.

V gene TRBV5-1 combines with J gene TRBJ2-1, with D perhaps matching TRBD1 (5 bases). Germline CDR1 SGHRS, CDR2 YFSETQ. The CDR3 is 14 amino acids. V was cut by 5 bases and J by 2 bases, with 11 bases left in between. In DNA, the CDR3 is TGCGCCAGCAGACCCTCGGACACCTACAATGAGCAGTTCTTC. This encodes CASRPSDTYNEQFF. The full variable domain, its missing parts supplied by reference TRBV5-1 and TRBJ2-1, is KAGVTQTPRYLIKTRGQQVTLSCSPISGHRSVSWYQQTPGQGLQFLFEYFSETQRNKGNFPGRFSGRQFSNSRSEMNVSTLELGDSALYLCASRPSDTYNEQFFGPGTRLTVL.

The V and J genes are TRBV5-4 and TRBJ1-2; 10 bases fit TRBD1. Looked up from germline, CDR1 is SGHNT and CDR2 is YYREEE (reference sequence). The length of the CDR3 is 15 residues. Germline trimming cut 0 bases from V and 7 bases from J; bases unmatched to any gene: 6. The CDR3 nucleotides read TGTGCCAGCAGCTTGGATGTGACAGGGGGCGCTGGCTACACCTTC. Translating gives CASSLDVTGGAGYTF. Drawing the rest from reference TRBV5-4 and TRBJ1-2, the complete variable domain is ETGVTQSPTHLIKTRGQQVTLRCSSQSGHNTVSWYQQALGQGPQFIFQYYREEENGRGNFPPRFSGLQFPNYSSELNVNALELDDSALYLCASSLDVTGGAGYTFGSGTRLTVV.

The chain couples TRBV19 to TRBJ1-2; the match to TRBD1 covers 8 bases. Germline CDR1 reads LNHDA; CDR2 reads SQIVND (reference sequence). CDR3 length equals 14 residues. V lost 2 bases to trimming and J lost 4 bases; unmatched junction nucleotides: 3. The CDR3 protein is CASSIQGATYGYTF. DNA of the CDR3: TGTGCCAGTAGTATACAGGGGGCAACCTATGGCTACACCTTC.

For the CDR3, the DNA is TGCAGCGCCGGACAGGGAGACACTGAAGCTTTCTTT. Translation: CSAGQGDTEAFF. This chain connects TRBV29-1 to TRBJ1-1; TRBD1 matches 8 bases. Trimming at V came to 7 bases and at J to 3 bases, leaving 4 bases not matched to a gene. Germline V gene data show CDR1 as SQVTM and CDR2 as ANQGSEA. The CDR3 is 12 residues long.

The chain has TRBV30 and TRBJ2-1, with 8 bases that match TRBD1. From germline, CDR1 is GTSNPN and CDR2 SVGIG (reference sequence). V lost 5 bases to trimming and J lost 7 bases; unmatched junction nucleotides: 10. The CDR3 covers 14 residues. The CDR3 DNA reads TGTGCCTGGGATACCGGGACAGGTCGTAATGAGCAGTTCTTC. Amino acids: CAWDTGTGRNEQFF.

CDR3: CASSQDRGTYGYTF. The CDR3 nucleotides read TGCGCCAGCAGCCAGGACAGGGGGACCTATGGCTACACCTTC. This rearrangement joins TRBV4-3 to TRBJ1-2; 10 bases fit TRBD1. The CDR3 contains 14 residues. In germline, CDR1 is LGHNA, CDR2 YSLEER. The ends lost 3 bases at V and 4 bases at J; junction bases unmatched: 2.

The CDR3: CASSPYWSSYEQYF. The CDR3 DNA reads as TGTGCCAGCAGCCCTTACTGGAGCTCCTACGAGCAGTACTTC. The rearrangement links TRBV27 to TRBJ2-7; D not certain. The V gene's germline CDR1 is MNHEY and CDR2 SMNVEV (reference sequence). This CDR3 region has 14 residues. Trimming removed 6 bases from V and 0 bases from J, with 12 bases in between.

The chain links TRBV11-2 to TRBJ1-4; D perhaps matches TRBD1 (6 bases). This CDR3 spans 15 amino acids. V was shortened by 4 bases and J by 6 bases, with 15 bases between the two germline ends. CDR1 and CDR2 (germline): SGHAT, FQNNGV. CDR3 DNA sequence: TGTGCCAGCAGCTCCCCCCGAGGGGGACATGAAAAACTGTTTTTT. It yields the protein CASSSPRGGHEKLFF.

The V and J genes are TRBV4-2 and TRBJ2-7, with D tentatively TRBD1 (5 bases). The CDR3 sequence is 16 residues long. The germline V gene encodes CDR1 LGHNA and CDR2 YNFKEQ. V was shortened by 0 bases and J by 1 base, with 13 bases between the two germline ends. CDR3: CASSQDQGDHSYEQYF. CDR3 coding DNA: TGTGCCAGCAGCCAAGATCAGGGTGACCATTCCTACGAGCAGTACTTC.

The chain uses TRBV15 and TRBJ1-1; TRBD1 aligns across 8 bases. The CDR3 length is 17 residues. V was clipped by 0 bases and J by 3 bases; unmatched bases: 9. Germline assignment: CDR1 LNHNV and CDR2 YYDKDF (reference sequence). CDR3 region: CATSRDRGPGGDTEAFF. CDR3 nucleotides: TGTGCCACCAGCAGAGATCGGGGGCCAGGGGGCGACACTGAAGCTTTCTTT.

The chain links TRBV5-4 to TRBJ2-5; D is undetermined. Germline CDR1 reads SGHNT; CDR2 reads YYREEE (reference sequence). The CDR3 extends over 13 amino acids. The germline V and J ends were trimmed by 4 bases and 1 base, with 8 bases remaining between them. The CDR3 bases are TGTGCCAGCAGCCGAGGTACCCAAGAGACCCAGTACTTC. It specifies CASSRGTQETQYF.

The chain links TRBV7-2 to TRBJ1-2; 12 bases are shared with TRBD1. CDR1 SGHTA and CDR2 FQGNSA come from the germline V gene. The CDR3 is 15 residues long. V lost 5 bases to trimming and J lost 7 bases; unmatched junction nucleotides: 8. Here the CDR3 DNA reads TGTGCCAGCAGCCCTGGGACAGGGGGCATGACTGGCTACACCTTC. It encodes CASSPGTGGMTGYTF.